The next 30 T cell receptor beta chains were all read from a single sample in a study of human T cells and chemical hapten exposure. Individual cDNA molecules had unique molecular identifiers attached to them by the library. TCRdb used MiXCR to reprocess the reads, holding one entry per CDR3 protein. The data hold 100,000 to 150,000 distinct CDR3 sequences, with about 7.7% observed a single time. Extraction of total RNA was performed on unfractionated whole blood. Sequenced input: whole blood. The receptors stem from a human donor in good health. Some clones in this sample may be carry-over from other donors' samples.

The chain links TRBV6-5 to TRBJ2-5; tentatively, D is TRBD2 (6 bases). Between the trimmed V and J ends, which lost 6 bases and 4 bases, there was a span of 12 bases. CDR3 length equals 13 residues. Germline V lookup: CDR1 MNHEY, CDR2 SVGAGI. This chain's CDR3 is CASSHSGVETQYF. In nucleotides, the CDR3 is TGTGCCAGCAGCCACTCGGGGGTAGAGACCCAGTACTTC.

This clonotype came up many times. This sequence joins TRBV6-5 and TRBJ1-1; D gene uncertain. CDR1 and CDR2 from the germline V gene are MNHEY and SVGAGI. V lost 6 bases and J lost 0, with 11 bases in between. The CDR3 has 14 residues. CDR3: CASRTQTMNTEAFF. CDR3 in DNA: TGTGCCAGCAGGACACAGACCATGAACACTGAAGCTTTCTTT.

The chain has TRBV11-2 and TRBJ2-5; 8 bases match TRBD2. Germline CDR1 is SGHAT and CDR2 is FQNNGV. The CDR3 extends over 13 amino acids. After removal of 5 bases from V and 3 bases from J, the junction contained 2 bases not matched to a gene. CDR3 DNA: TGTGCCAGCAGCGAGCGGGGGAAAGAGACCCAGTACTTC. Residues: CASSERGKETQYF.

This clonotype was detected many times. The CDR3 sequence is CASSLSGRNRPQHF. For the CDR3, the DNA is TGTGCCAGCAGTCTATCGGGACGGAATCGTCCCCAGCATTTT. This chain joins TRBV6-2 or TRBV6-3 and TRBJ1-5; D possibly corresponds to TRBD1 (5 bases). V was clipped by 5 bases and J by 10 bases, with 18 bases between them. CDR3 length: 14 amino acids. Germline V lookup: CDR1 MNHEY, CDR2 SVGEGT.

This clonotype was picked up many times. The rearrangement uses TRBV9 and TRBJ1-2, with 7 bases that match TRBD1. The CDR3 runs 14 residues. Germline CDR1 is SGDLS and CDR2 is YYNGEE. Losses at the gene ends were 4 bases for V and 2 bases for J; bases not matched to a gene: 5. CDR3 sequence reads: CASSPQGQNYGYTF. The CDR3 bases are TGTGCCAGCAGCCCCCAGGGACAGAACTATGGCTACACCTTC.

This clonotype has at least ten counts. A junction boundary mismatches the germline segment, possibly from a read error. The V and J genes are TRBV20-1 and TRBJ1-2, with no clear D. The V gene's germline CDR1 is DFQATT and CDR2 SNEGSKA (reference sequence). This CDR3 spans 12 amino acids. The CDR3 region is CSASLPNYGYTF. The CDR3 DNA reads TGCAGCGCTAGCTTGCCGAACTATGGCTACACCTTC.

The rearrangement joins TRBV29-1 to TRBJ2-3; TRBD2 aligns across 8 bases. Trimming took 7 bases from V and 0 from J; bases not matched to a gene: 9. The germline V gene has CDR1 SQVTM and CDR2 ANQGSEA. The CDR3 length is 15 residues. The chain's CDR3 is CSAREGRESTDTQYF. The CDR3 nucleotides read TGCAGCGCCCGGGAGGGGCGGGAGAGCACAGATACGCAGTATTTT.

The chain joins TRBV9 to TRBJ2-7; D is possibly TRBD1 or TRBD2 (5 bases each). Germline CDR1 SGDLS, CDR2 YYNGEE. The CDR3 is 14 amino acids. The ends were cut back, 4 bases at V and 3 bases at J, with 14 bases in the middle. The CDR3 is CASSFHRDGYEQYF. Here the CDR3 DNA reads TGTGCCAGCAGCTTCCACCGGGACGGCTACGAGCAGTACTTC.

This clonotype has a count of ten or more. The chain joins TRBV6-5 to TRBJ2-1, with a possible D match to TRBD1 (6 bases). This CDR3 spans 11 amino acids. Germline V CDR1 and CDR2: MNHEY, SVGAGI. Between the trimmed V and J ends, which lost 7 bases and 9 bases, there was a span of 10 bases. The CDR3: CASIRRGEQFF. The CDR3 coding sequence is TGTGCCAGCATCCGCAGGGGTGAGCAGTTCTTC.

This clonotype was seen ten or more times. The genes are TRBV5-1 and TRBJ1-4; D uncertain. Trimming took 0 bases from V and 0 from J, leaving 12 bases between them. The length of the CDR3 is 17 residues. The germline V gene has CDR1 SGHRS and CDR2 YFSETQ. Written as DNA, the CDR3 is TGCGCCAGCAGCTTGGCCGGGAACAGTGCAACTAATGAAAAACTGTTTTTT. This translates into CASSLAGNSATNEKLFF.

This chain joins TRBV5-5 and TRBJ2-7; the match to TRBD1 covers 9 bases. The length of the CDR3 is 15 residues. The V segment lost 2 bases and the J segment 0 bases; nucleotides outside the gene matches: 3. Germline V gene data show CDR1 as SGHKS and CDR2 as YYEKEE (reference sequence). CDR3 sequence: CASSLWDRASYEQYF. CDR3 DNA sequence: TGTGCCAGCAGCTTATGGGACAGGGCCTCCTACGAGCAGTACTTC.

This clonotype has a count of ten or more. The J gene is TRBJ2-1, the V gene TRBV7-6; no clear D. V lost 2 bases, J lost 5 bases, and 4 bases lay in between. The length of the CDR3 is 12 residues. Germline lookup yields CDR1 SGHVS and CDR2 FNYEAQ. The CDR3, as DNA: TGTGCCAGCAGCTTAATGAACAATGAGCAGTTCTTC. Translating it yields CASSLMNNEQFF.

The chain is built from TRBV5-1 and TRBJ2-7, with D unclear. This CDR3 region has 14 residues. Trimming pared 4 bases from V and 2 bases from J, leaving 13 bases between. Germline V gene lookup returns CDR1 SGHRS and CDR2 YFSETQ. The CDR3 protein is CASSLRADAYEQYF. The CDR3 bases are TGCGCCAGCAGCCTCCGGGCCGACGCCTACGAGCAGTACTTC.

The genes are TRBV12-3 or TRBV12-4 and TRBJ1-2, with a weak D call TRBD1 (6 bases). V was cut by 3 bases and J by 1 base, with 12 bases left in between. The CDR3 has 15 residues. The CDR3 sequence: CASSLDRVINYGYTF. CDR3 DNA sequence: TGTGCCAGCAGTTTGGACAGAGTTATTAACTATGGCTACACCTTC.

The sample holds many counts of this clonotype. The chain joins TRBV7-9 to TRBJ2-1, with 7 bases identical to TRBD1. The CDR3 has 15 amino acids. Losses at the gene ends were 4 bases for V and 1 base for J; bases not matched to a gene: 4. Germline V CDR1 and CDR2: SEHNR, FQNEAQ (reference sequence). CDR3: CASSSDRVSYNEQFF. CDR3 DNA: TGTGCCAGCAGCTCAGACAGGGTATCCTACAATGAGCAGTTCTTC.

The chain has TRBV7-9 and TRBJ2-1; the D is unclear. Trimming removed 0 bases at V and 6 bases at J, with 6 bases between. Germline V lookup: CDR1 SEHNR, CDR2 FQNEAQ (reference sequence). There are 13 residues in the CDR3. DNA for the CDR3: TGTGCCAGCAGCTTAGCCCGGACCAATGAGCAGTTCTTC. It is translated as CASSLARTNEQFF.

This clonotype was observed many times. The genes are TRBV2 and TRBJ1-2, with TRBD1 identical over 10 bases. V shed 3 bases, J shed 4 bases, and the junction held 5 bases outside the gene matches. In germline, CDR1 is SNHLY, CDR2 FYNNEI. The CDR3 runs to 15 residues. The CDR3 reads CASSETGGSSYGYTF. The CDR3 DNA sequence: TGTGCCAGCAGTGAGACAGGGGGCAGTAGCTATGGCTACACCTTC. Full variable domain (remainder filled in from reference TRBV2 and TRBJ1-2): EPEVTQTPSHQVTQMGQEVILRCVPISNHLYFYWYRQILGQKVEFLVSFYNNEISEKSEIFDDQFSVERPDGSNFTLKIRSTKLEDSAMYFCASSETGGSSYGYTFGSGTRLTVV.

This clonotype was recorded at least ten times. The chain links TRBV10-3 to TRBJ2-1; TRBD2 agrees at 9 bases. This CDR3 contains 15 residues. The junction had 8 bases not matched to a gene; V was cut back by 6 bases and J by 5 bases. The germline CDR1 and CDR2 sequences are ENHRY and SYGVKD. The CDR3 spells CAIRGWTSENNEQFF. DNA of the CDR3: TGTGCCATCAGGGGTTGGACTAGCGAAAACAATGAGCAGTTCTTC.

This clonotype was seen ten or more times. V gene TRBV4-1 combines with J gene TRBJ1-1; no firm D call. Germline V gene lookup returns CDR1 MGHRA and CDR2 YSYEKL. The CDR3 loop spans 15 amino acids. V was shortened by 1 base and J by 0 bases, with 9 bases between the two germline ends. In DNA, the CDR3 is TGCGCCAGCAGCCAAGGGCAGAGCGTGAACACTGAAGCTTTCTTT. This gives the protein CASSQGQSVNTEAFF.

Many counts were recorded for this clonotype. The CDR3 loop is CASSQEGTRRSFQYF. CDR3 sequence (DNA): TGTGCCAGCAGCCAAGAGGGGACGAGGCGTTCCTTTCAGTACTTC. The rearrangement uses TRBV3-1 and TRBJ2-4; either TRBD1 or TRBD2 may supply D (5 bases each). Germline V CDR1 and CDR2: LGHDT, YNNKEL (reference sequence). The V end was cut by 0 bases, the J end by 11 bases, with 17 bases between. The CDR3 loop spans 15 amino acids.

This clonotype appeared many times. The CDR3 bases are TGCAGTGCTTCCGGGACAGCTAATTCACCCCTCCACTTT. It translates to CSASGTANSPLHF. The genes are TRBV20-1 and TRBJ1-6; TRBD1 matches at 7 bases. This CDR3 is built from 13 residues. Germline-derived CDR1 and CDR2 are DFQATT and SNEGSKA (reference sequence). The V gene end was trimmed by 5 bases and the J gene end by 6 bases; junction bases not matched to a gene: 4.

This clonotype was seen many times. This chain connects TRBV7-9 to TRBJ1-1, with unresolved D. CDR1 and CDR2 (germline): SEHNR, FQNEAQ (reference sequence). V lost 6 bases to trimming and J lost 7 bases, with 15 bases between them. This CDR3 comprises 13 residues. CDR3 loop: CASSPPGVDEAFF. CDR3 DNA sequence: TGTGCCAGCAGTCCCCCCGGGGTGGATGAAGCTTTCTTT.

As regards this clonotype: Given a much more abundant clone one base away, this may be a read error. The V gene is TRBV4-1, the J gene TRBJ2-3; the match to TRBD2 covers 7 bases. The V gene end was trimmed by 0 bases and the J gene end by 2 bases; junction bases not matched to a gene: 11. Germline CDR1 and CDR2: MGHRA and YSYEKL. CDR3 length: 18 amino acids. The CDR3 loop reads CASSQDRWAGDSTDTQYF. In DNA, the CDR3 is TGCGCCAGCAGCCAAGATCGGTGGGCGGGAGACTCCACAGATACGCAGTATTTT.

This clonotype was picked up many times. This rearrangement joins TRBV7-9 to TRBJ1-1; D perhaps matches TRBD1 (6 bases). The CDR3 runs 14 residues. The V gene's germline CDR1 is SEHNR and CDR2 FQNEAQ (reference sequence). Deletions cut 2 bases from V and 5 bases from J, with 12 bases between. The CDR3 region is CASSLHQGNTEAFF. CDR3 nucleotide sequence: TGTGCCAGCAGCTTACACCAGGGGAATACTGAAGCTTTCTTT. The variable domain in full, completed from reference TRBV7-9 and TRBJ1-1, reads DTGVSQNPRHKITKRGQNVTFRCDPISEHNRLYWYRQTLGQGPEFLTYFQNEAQLEKSRLLSDRFSAERPKGSFSTLEIQRTEQGDSAMYLCASSLHQGNTEAFFGQGTRLTVV.

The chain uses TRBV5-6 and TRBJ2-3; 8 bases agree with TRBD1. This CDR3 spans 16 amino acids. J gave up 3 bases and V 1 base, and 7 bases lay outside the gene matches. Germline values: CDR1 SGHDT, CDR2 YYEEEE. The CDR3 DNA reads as TGTGCCAGCAGCTTGATTCAGGGGGCAGGGACAGATACGCAGTATTTT. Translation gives CASSLIQGAGTDTQYF.

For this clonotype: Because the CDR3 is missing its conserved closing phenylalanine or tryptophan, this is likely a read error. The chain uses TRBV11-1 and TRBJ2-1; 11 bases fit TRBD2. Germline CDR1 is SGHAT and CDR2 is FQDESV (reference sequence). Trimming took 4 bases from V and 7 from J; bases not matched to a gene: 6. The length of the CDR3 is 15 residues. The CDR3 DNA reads TGTGCCAGCAGCTCCGTAGCGGGAGGGGGAAATGAGCAGTTCTTA. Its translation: CASSSVAGGGNEQFL.

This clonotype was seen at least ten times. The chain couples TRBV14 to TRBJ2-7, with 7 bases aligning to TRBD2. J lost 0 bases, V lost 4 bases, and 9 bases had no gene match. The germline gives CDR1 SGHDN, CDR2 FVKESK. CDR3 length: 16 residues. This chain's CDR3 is CASSPFTGGFSYEQYF. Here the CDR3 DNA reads TGTGCCAGCAGCCCCTTCACGGGAGGTTTCTCCTACGAGCAGTACTTC.

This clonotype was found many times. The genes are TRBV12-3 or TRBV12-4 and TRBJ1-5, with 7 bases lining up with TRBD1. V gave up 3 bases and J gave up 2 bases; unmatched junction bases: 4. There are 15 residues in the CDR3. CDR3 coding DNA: TGTGCCAGCAGTTTCCGACAGGGTGGCAATCAGCCCCAGCATTTT. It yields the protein CASSFRQGGNQPQHF.

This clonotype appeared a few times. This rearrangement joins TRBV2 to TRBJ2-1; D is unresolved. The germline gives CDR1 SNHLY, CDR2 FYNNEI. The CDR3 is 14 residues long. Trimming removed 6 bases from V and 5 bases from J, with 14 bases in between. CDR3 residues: CASREPSQNNEQFF. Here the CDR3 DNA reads TGTGCCAGCAGAGAACCCTCCCAGAACAATGAGCAGTTCTTC. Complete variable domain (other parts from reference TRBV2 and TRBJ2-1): EPEVTQTPSHQVTQMGQEVILRCVPISNHLYFYWYRQILGQKVEFLVSFYNNEISEKSEIFDDQFSVERPDGSNFTLKIRSTKLEDSAMYFCASREPSQNNEQFFGPGTRLTVL.

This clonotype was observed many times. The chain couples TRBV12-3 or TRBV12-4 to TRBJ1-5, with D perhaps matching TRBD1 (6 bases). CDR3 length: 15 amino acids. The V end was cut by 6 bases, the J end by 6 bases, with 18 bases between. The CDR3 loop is CASSPADRRGQPQHF. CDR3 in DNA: TGTGCCAGCAGCCCCGCTGACAGGAGGGGTCAGCCCCAGCATTTT.